Only one count was recorded for the clone carrying this TCR beta chain. Its antigen is still unknown. V lost 0 bases, J lost 3 bases, and 9 bases lay in between. Per germline, CDR1 MNHEY and CDR2 SVGAGI. The CDR3 is 14 amino acids. Only in-frame clones appear in the TCRdb table, and some are missing; sequencing was by immunoSEQ multiplex PCR. Found here are 17,000 or so clones, around 92% of them singletons; the top ten hold just under 45%. The entry originates in a study of STAT3 mutations in large granular lymphocyte leukemia. Study-wide points: Every T-LGLL patient had at least one immunodominant TCRbeta clonotype.

The sample consisted of peripheral blood mononuclear cells. The rearrangement uses TRBV6-5 and TRBJ2-7; D uncertain. The receptor's source is a man in his 60s with T-cell large granular lymphocyte leukemia. Some clones in this sample may be carry-over from other donors' samples. The CDR3 here is CASSYSPGHYEQYF. In DNA form, the CDR3 reads TGTGCCAGCAGTTACTCCCCGGGCCACTACGAGCAGTACTTC.